A single sample gave rise to the 5 T cell receptor beta chains below, sequenced in a study of blood T cell repertoires in COVID-19. Sequencing used immunoSEQ multiplex PCR; TCRdb keeps in-frame clones, though not all of them. The table includes fewer than 450,000 clones, around 90% detected once. Sequenced input: PBMCs or T cells enriched from blood (not recorded which). The receptors originated from a woman between 40 and 55 years old with acute COVID-19.

This sequence joins TRBV10-1 and TRBJ1-3; D ambiguous. This CDR3 has 15 amino acids. Trimming stripped 7 bases from V and 0 bases from J, with 13 bases between. Germline CDR1 reads WNHNN; CDR2 reads SYGVQD (reference sequence). The DNA of the CDR3 is TGCGCCAGCAATGACGACGCTAGCTCTGGAAACACCATATATTTT. Amino acid sequence: CASNDDASSGNTIYF.

As regards this clone: Sequence at one end of the junction differs from germline and may be a read error. The rearrangement joins TRBV12-3 or TRBV12-4 to TRBJ2-3; tentatively, D is TRBD1 (5 bases). This CDR3 region has 12 residues. CDR3 amino acids: CASSLGADRAWW. CDR3 nucleotides: TGTGCCAGCAGTTTAGGAGCTGACAGAGCCTGGTGG.

This chain joins TRBV27 and TRBJ2-2, with a possible D match to TRBD2 (5 bases). CDR1 is MNHEY and CDR2 is SMNVEV in the germline V gene (reference sequence). This CDR3 has 13 amino acids. The ends were cut back, 8 bases at V and 3 bases at J, with 10 bases in the middle. The CDR3 region is CASWERDTGELFF. The CDR3 DNA is TGTGCCAGCTGGGAGAGGGACACCGGGGAGCTGTTTTTT.

The rearrangement uses TRBV9 and TRBJ2-7; D is possibly TRBD2 (5 bases). Germline V CDR1 and CDR2: SGDLS, YYNGEE. V was pared by 0 bases and J by 5 bases, with 12 bases between. This CDR3 has 14 amino acids. The CDR3 reads CASSVGAGKNEQYF. The CDR3 nucleotides read TGTGCCAGCAGCGTAGGGGCGGGCAAGAACGAGCAGTACTTC.

This clone was detected once. The sample contains more than one DNA sequence encoding this CDR3. The chain links TRBV6-5 to TRBJ1-6; D is unclear. The CDR3 contains 15 residues. Germline CDR1 reads MNHEY; CDR2 reads SVGAGI. Trimming removed 0 bases at V and 5 bases at J, with 8 bases between. CDR3 residues: CASSYSSRNNSPLHF. The CDR3 coding sequence is TGTGCCAGCAGTTACTCGAGCAGGAATAATTCACCCCTCCACTTT.